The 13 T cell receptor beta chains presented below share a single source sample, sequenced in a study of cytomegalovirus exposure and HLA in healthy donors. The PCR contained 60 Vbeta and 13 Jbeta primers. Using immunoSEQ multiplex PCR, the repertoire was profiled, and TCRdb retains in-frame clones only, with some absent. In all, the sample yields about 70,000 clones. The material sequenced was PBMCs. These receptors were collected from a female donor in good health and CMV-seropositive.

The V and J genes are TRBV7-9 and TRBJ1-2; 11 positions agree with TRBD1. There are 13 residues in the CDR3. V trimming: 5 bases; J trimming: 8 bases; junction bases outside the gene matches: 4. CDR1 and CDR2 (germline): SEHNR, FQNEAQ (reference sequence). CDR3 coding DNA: TGTGCCAGCAGCCGGGACAGGGGGGGAGGCTACACCTTC. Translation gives CASSRDRGGGYTF.

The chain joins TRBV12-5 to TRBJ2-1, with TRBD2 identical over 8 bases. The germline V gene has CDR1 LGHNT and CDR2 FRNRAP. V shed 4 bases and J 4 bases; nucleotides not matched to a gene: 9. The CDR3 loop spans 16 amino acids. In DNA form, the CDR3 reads TGTGCTAGTGGTTCCCAAACTAGCGGTAATTACAATGAGCAGTTCTTC. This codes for CASGSQTSGNYNEQFF.

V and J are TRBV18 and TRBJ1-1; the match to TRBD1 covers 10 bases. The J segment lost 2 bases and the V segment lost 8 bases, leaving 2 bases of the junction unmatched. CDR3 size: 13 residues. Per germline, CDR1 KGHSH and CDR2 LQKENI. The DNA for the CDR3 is TGTGCCAGCCGGACAGGGGGAAACACTGAAGCTTTCTTT. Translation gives CASRTGGNTEAFF.

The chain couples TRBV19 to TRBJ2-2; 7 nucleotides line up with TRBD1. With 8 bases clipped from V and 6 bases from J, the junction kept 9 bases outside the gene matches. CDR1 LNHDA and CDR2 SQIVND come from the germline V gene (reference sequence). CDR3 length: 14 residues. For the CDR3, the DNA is TGTGCCAGTCAGAGACAGGGTAAAGCCGGGGAGCTGTTTTTT. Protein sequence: CASQRQGKAGELFF.

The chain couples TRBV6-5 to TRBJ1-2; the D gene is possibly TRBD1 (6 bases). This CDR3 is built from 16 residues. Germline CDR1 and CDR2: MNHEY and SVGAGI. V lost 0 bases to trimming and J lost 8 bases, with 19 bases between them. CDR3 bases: TGTGCCAGCAGTTACTCGGTTCTCAGGGGCGCGGAGGGCTACACCTTC. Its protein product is CASSYSVLRGAEGYTF.

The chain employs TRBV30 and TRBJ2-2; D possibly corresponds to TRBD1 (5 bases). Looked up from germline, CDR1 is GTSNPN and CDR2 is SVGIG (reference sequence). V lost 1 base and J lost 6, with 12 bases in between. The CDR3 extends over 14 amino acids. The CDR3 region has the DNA TGTGCCTGGAGTGACGCAGGGTTCCCCGGGGAGCTGTTTTTT. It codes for CAWSDAGFPGELFF.

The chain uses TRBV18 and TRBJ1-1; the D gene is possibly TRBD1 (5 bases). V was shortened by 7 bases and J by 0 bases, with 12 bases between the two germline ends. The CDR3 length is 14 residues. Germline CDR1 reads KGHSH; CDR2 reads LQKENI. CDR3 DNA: TGTGCCAGCTATACCGACAGCTTGAACACTGAAGCTTTCTTT. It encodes CASYTDSLNTEAFF.

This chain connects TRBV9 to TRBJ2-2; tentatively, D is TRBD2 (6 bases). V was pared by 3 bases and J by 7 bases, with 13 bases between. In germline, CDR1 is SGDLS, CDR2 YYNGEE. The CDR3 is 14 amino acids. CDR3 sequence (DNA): TGTGCCAGCAGCGGTACTAGCAACGGCGGGGAGCTGTTTTTT. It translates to CASSGTSNGGELFF.

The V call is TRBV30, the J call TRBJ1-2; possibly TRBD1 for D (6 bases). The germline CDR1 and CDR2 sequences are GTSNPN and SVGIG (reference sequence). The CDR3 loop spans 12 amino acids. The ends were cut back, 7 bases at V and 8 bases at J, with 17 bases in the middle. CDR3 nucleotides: TGTGCCTATACAAAACAGGGCCACGGCTACACCTTC. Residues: CAYTKQGHGYTF.

The CDR3 here is CASSVDGLAGPNEQFF. The CDR3 DNA reads TGTGCCAGCAGTGTAGACGGACTAGCGGGCCCCAATGAGCAGTTCTTC. The chain is built from TRBV6-4 and TRBJ2-1, with 11 nucleotides matching TRBD2. The CDR3 has 16 residues. The germline CDR1 and CDR2 sequences are MRHNA and SNTAGT. V lost 4 bases, J lost 6 bases, and 8 bases stayed unmatched.

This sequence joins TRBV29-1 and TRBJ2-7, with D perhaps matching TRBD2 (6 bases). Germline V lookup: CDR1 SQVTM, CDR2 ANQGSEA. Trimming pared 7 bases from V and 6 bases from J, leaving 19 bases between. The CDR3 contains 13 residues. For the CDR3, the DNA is TGCAGCGCCGGGGAAAGGGAGGCATCCGAGCAGTACTTC. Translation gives CSAGEREASEQYF.

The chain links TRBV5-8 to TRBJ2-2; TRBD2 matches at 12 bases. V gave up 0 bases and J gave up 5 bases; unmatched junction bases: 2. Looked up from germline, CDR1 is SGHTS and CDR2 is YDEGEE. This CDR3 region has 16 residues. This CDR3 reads CASSLGLAGVTGELFF. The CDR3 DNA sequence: TGTGCCAGCAGCTTGGGACTAGCGGGAGTGACCGGGGAGCTGTTTTTT.

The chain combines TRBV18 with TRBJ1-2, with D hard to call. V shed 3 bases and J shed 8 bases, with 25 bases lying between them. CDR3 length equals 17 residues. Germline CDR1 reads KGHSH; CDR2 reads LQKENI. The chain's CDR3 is CASSPDERGAPPWGYTF. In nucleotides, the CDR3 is TGTGCCAGCTCACCGGATGAACGAGGTGCCCCGCCCTGGGGCTACACCTTC.